This T cell receptor beta chain comes out of a study of T cells in Graves' hyperthyroidism and ophthalmopathy. After removal of 11 bases from V and 6 bases from J, the junction contained 10 bases not matched to a gene. CDR3 length: 13 amino acids. The V gene's germline CDR1 is SNHLY and CDR2 FYNNEI. Study outcomes and limitations: Prediction of ophthalmopathy progression came a median around 6 months pre-onset. In the blood, most expanded thyroid clonotypes above 0.001 appeared as well.

The sample holds many counts of this clonotype. Antigen specificity is unknown. The CDR3 regions of TCR beta were amplified from RNA transcripts. HTBI primers were used for first-round RT-PCR of the TCR CDR3. TCRdb itself ran the multiplex PCR reads through MiXCR, one entry per CDR3 protein. This sample has 330,000 or so distinct CDR3 sequences; roughly 20% occur once, and the top ten carry just under 40%. Uncontrolled infection, other autoimmune disease, pregnancy and lactation each barred patients from inclusion. PBMCs were collected from a 10 ml volume of fresh peripheral blood. This sequence was found in a man in his forties or fifties with Graves' ophthalmopathy. Input material: blood. The V and J genes are TRBV2 and TRBJ2-7; 10 nucleotides align to TRBD1. The CDR3 here is CARTGTGVPEQYF. CDR3 in DNA: TGTGCCCGAACCGGGACAGGGGTCCCCGAGCAGTACTTC.